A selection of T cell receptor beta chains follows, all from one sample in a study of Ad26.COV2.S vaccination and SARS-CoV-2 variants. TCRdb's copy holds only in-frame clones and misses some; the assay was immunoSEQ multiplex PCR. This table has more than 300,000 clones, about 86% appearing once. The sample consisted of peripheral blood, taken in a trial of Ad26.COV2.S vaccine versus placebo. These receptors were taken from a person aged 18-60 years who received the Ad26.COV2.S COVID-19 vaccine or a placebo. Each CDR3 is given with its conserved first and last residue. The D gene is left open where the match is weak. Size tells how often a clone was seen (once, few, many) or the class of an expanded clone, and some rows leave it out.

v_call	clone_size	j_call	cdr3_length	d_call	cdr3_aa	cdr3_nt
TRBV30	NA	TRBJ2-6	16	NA	CAWSGGLISGANVLTF	TGTGCCTGGAGTGGGGGTCTAATCTCTGGGGCCAACGTCCTGACTTTC
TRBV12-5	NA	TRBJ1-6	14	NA	CASGPPGVRSPLHF	TGTGCTAGTGGCCCTCCAGGGGTTCGTTCACCCCTCCACTTT
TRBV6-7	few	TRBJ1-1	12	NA	CASRAGRTEAFF	TGTGCCAGCAGGGCGGGTCGGACTGAAGCTTTCTTT
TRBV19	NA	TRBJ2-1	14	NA	CASTLGAGIVEQFF	TGTGCCAGTACCTTGGGGGCAGGCATCGTGGAGCAGTTCTTC
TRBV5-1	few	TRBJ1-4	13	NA	CASSLATNEKLFF	TGCGCCAGCAGCTTGGCCACGAATGAAAAACTGTTTTTT
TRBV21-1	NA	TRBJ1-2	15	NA	CASSPPGQPLYGYTF	TGTGCCAGCAGCCCTCCGGGACAGCCCCTTTATGGCTACACCTTC
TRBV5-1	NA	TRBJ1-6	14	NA	CASSRQGYNSPLHF	TGCGCCAGCAGTCGGCAGGGCTATAATTCACCCCTCCACTTT
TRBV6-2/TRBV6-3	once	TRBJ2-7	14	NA	CASSYSSLAYEQYF	TGTGCCAGCAGTTACTCGAGTCTCGCCTACGAGCAGTACTTC
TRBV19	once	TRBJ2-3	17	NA	CASMGTGLGPFTDTQYF	TGTGCCAGTATGGGAACGGGACTTGGCCCTTTCACAGATACGCAGTATTTT
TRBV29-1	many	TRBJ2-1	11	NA	CSVGGLQEQFF	TGCAGCGTTGGTGGTCTTCAAGAGCAGTTCTTC
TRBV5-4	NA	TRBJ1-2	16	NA	CASSLLGRLGDYGYTF	TGTGCCAGCAGCTTACTCGGACGCCTTGGAGACTATGGCTACACCTTC
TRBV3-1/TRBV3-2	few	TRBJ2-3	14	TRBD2	CASSFSGSTDTQYF	TGTGCCAGCAGCTTTAGCGGGAGCACAGATACGCAGTATTTT
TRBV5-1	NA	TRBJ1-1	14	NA	CASSTLTGNTEAFF	TGCGCCAGCAGCACCCTGACAGGGAACACTGAAGCTTTCTTT
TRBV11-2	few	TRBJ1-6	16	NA	CASSLERSSYNSPLHF	TGTGCCAGCAGCTTAGAGCGGAGCTCCTATAATTCACCCCTCCACTTT
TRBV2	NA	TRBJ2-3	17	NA	CASESLLRRFSTDTQYF	TGTGCCAGCGAGAGTTTATTACGACGCTTTAGCACAGATACGCAGTATTTT
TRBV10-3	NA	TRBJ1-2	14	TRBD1	CAIRMDRGNYGYTF	TGTGCCATCAGAATGGACAGGGGGAACTATGGCTACACCTTC
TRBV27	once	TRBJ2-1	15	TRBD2	CASSSSGGNYNEQFF	TGTGCCAGCAGTTCCAGCGGGGGGAATTACAATGAGCAGTTCTTC
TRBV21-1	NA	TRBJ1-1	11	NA	CASSPGQGAFF	TGTGCCAGCAGCCCGGGACAGGGGGCTTTCTTT
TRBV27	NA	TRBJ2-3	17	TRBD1	CASSLGHRDRPWNTQYF	TGTGCCAGCAGTTTAGGGCATAGGGACAGGCCTTGGAATACGCAGTATTTT
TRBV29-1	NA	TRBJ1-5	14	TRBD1	CSVSGTGNNQPQHF	TGCAGCGTCTCCGGGACAGGGAACAATCAGCCCCAGCATTTT
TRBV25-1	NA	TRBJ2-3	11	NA	CASSLTDTQYF	TGTGCCAGCTCCCTCACAGATACGCAGTATTTT
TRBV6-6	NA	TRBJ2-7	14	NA	CASSLWTESYEQYF	TGTGCCAGCAGTCTATGGACAGAGTCCTACGAGCAGTACTTC